These 13 T cell receptor beta chains originate from one sample sequenced in a study of cytomegalovirus exposure and HLA in healthy donors. The PCR used 60 Vbeta and 13 Jbeta primers. Libraries were prepared by immunoSEQ multiplex PCR; TCRdb keeps only in-frame clonotypes and omits some of them. The sample yields fewer than 300,000 clones, over 70% seen once. Sequences were obtained from PBMCs. The receptors originated from a girl aged 2-10 years in good health and CMV-seronegative.

The chain employs TRBV27 and TRBJ1-5; no definite D call. Germline V lookup: CDR1 MNHEY, CDR2 SMNVEV (reference sequence). The CDR3 length is 13 residues. Trimming removed 4 bases at V and 0 bases at J, with 4 bases between. The CDR3 reads CASSYYSNQPQHF. DNA of the CDR3: TGTGCCAGCAGTTATTATAGCAATCAGCCCCAGCATTTT.

The gene calls are TRBV5-6 and TRBJ2-7; D uncertain. From germline, CDR1 is SGHDT and CDR2 YYEEEE. The V end lost 4 bases, the J end lost 2 bases, and 10 bases lay between the germline ends. This CDR3 is 13 amino acids long. In nucleotides, the CDR3 is TGTGCCAGCAGCCTAAGTCCGCCCTACGAGCAGTACTTC. Its translation is CASSLSPPYEQYF.

The J gene is TRBJ1-2, the V gene TRBV7-4, with D maybe TRBD1 (6 bases). The V gene lost 1 base and the J gene lost 4 bases, with 10 bases spanning the gap. The germline V gene has CDR1 SGHVT and CDR2 SQSDAQ. CDR3 length: 14 amino acids. CDR3 residues: CASSLDRVGYGYTF. The CDR3 nucleotides are TGTGCCAGCAGCTTAGACAGGGTTGGCTATGGCTACACCTTC.

As to this clone: Mismatch with germline at one junction end may stem from a read error. The rearrangement links TRBV7-9 to TRBJ2-7; a possible D gene is TRBD2 (6 bases). Germline CDR1 is SEHNR and CDR2 is FQNEAQ (reference sequence). The CDR3 has 16 amino acids. The CDR3 DNA follows: TGTTCCAGCAGCTTAGCCCCCAGGAGGGCGACCTACGAGCAGTACTTC. Translating it yields CSSSLAPRRATYEQYF.

The chain is built from TRBV19 and TRBJ2-1; 7 nucleotides agree with TRBD1. V lost 3 bases to trimming and J lost 4 bases; unmatched junction nucleotides: 6. The germline gives CDR1 LNHDA, CDR2 SQIVND (reference sequence). This CDR3 has 15 amino acids. Here the CDR3 DNA reads TGTGCCAGTAGTATCGGCAGGGGGAGTTACAATGAGCAGTTCTTC. It specifies CASSIGRGSYNEQFF.

This chain links TRBV28 with TRBJ2-2; 8 nucleotides align to TRBD2. The germline gives CDR1 MDHEN, CDR2 SYDVKM. The J segment lost 6 bases and the V segment lost 5 bases, leaving 8 bases of the junction unmatched. This CDR3 region has 15 residues. The CDR3 reads CASSTPLAEAGELFF. DNA for the CDR3: TGTGCCAGCAGTACTCCACTAGCGGAGGCCGGGGAGCTGTTTTTT.

The gene calls are TRBV23-1 and TRBJ1-2, with a tentative D call TRBD1 (5 bases). TRBV23-1 is an open reading frame whose function is uncertain. The V gene lost 9 bases and the J gene lost 2 bases, with 28 bases spanning the gap. The CDR3 loop spans 18 amino acids. CDR3 amino acids: CASGRQTIWDDTNYGYTF. The CDR3 nucleotides read TGCGCCAGTGGGAGGCAAACTATCTGGGACGATACAAACTATGGCTACACCTTC.

J is TRBJ2-1 and V is TRBV7-3; 10 bases are a match to TRBD2. V lost 1 base and J lost 9; bases outside the gene matches: 12. This CDR3 comprises 17 residues. Germline assignment: CDR1 SGHTA and CDR2 FQGTGA. CDR3 in DNA: TGTGCCAGCAGCTTAAGGTCAGGAGCGGGAGGGGCGAGTGAGCAGTTCTTC. This codes for CASSLRSGAGGASEQFF.

The chain employs TRBV11-1 and TRBJ2-7; 13 nucleotides line up with TRBD2. Germline V gene sequence: CDR1 SGHAT, CDR2 FQDESV (reference sequence). The CDR3 spans 15 residues. Germline trimming cut 5 bases from V and 3 bases from J; bases unmatched to any gene: 4. This CDR3 reads CASSTGLAGVYEQYF. CDR3 nucleotide sequence: TGTGCCAGCAGCACCGGACTAGCGGGAGTCTACGAGCAGTACTTC.

This sequence joins TRBV28 and TRBJ2-5; 11 nucleotides match TRBD2. Germline CDR1 is MDHEN and CDR2 is SYDVKM. V shed 0 bases, J shed 3 bases, and the junction held 6 bases outside the gene matches. The CDR3 is 17 residues long. CDR3 DNA: TGTGCCAGCAGTTTATGGCTTAGCGGGAGGGTAGAAGAGACCCAGTACTTC. Translation: CASSLWLSGRVEETQYF.

The genes are TRBV5-1 and TRBJ2-5; D is unresolved. Germline loops: CDR1 SGHRS, CDR2 YFSETQ. The V and J ends lost 3 bases and 2 bases respectively, with 11 bases between them. This CDR3 contains 14 residues. CDR3 in amino acids: CASSSSSGQETQYF. The CDR3 DNA reads TGCGCCAGCAGCTCCTCATCCGGGCAAGAGACCCAGTACTTC.

The chain carries TRBV5-5 and TRBJ1-5; 10 bases are a match to TRBD1. V gave up 2 bases and J gave up 4 bases; unmatched junction bases: 3. This CDR3 region has 15 residues. Germline V gene data show CDR1 as SGHKS and CDR2 as YYEKEE (reference sequence). In DNA form, the CDR3 reads TGTGCCAGCAGCTTTAGGACAGGGGGTAATCAGCCCCAGCATTTT. Its translation: CASSFRTGGNQPQHF. Full variable domain (missing parts from reference TRBV5-5 and TRBJ1-5): DAGVTQSPTHLIKTRGQQVTLRCSPISGHKSVSWYQQVLGQGPQFIFQYYEKEERGRGNFPDRFSARQFPNYSSELNVNALLLGDSALYLCASSFRTGGNQPQHFGDGTRLSIL.

The chain carries TRBV19 and TRBJ1-1; a possible D gene is TRBD1 (5 bases). The germline CDR1 and CDR2 sequences are LNHDA and SQIVND (reference sequence). This CDR3 is built from 16 residues. The V gene lost 5 bases and the J gene lost 1 base, with 17 bases spanning the gap. The CDR3 here is CASSSRYWTSNTEAFF. The CDR3 DNA is TGTGCCAGTAGTTCTCGTTATTGGACATCGAACACTGAAGCTTTCTTT.